This TCR beta chain emerged from a study of cytomegalovirus exposure and HLA in healthy donors. A word on this clone: Its antigen is undetermined.

Vbeta (60) and Jbeta (13) primers were used in the PCR. The method was immunoSEQ multiplex PCR; TCRdb's version includes in-frame clones alone and lacks a portion of them. This table holds 110,000 to 150,000 clones, approximately 79% found once. Per germline, CDR1 MNHEY and CDR2 SMNVEV (reference sequence). The trim removed 10 bases at V and 1 base at J, leaving 6 bases unmatched. This CDR3 region has 13 residues. General study results and limits: Within a later analysis, the majority of CMV-associated TCR beta chains appeared HLA-restricted. Earlier findings revealed that most TCR beta V segments proved productive either about 87% or about 30% of the time. It was approximately 150 TCR beta chains that were listed as cytomegalovirus-associated.

Sequencing was done on a sample of PBMCs. This TCR derives from a woman in her 50s in good health and CMV-seropositive. This chain connects TRBV27 to TRBJ1-1; 7 bases are shared with TRBD1. CDR3 region: CATSGTENTEAFF. CDR3 bases: TGTGCCACCTCCGGGACAGAGAACACTGAAGCTTTCTTT.